Below are 11 T cell receptor beta chains sequenced from a single sample in a study of resident and recirculating memory T cells in vitiligo. Generated by immunoSEQ multiplex PCR, the TCRdb table keeps only in-frame clones and is missing some. The sample has around 70,000 clones, about nine tenths seen once. Sequenced sample: blood. The receptors here all came from a male donor with vitiligo.

The CDR3 nucleotides are TGTGCCAGCAGTGAAACTAGCGGGGGGGCCGATGAGCAGTTCTTC. Translation: CASSETSGGADEQFF. The rearrangement uses TRBV6-4 and TRBJ2-1; 13 bases match TRBD2. V lost 3 bases to trimming and J lost 8 bases; unmatched junction nucleotides: 4. The CDR3 is 15 amino acids. The germline V gene encodes CDR1 MRHNA and CDR2 SNTAGT.

The rearrangement uses TRBV5-1 and TRBJ2-6, with TRBD2 identical over 8 bases. CDR1 and CDR2 from the germline V gene are SGHRS and YFSETQ. The CDR3 sequence is 16 residues long. V lost 4 bases and J lost 4; bases outside the gene matches: 7. CDR3 sequence reads: CASSLAAGAGANVLTF. Here the CDR3 DNA reads TGCGCCAGCAGCCTAGCAGCGGGAGCGGGGGCCAACGTCCTGACTTTC.

This chain connects TRBV18 to TRBJ1-3; D ambiguous. The germline V and J ends were trimmed by 3 bases and 4 bases, with 16 bases remaining between them. Germline V gene lookup returns CDR1 KGHSH and CDR2 LQKENI. The CDR3 extends over 16 amino acids. The CDR3 DNA reads as TGTGCCAGCTCACCGGTACAACGGGAGGCCGGAAACACCATATATTTT. This codes for CASSPVQREAGNTIYF.

The chain joins TRBV5-1 to TRBJ2-7; no clear D. Trimming cost V 0 bases and J 7 bases, with 17 bases left between them. This CDR3 has 15 amino acids. The germline V gene has CDR1 SGHRS and CDR2 YFSETQ. The CDR3 bases are TGCGCCAGCAGCTTGGAAGTCACAAGGAACAGAGAGCAGTACTTC. Encoded protein: CASSLEVTRNREQYF.

A single count supports this clone. V usage is TRBV2 and J usage is TRBJ1-3; the D is unclear. The CDR3 extends over 13 amino acids. The V gene's germline CDR1 is SNHLY and CDR2 FYNNEI. V was shortened by 6 bases and J by 4 bases, with 10 bases between the two germline ends. As DNA, the CDR3 is TGTGCCAGCAGGCCGTTGGCCGGAAACACCATATATTTT. It codes for CASRPLAGNTIYF.

This rearrangement joins TRBV29-1 to TRBJ2-1; 9 bases agree with TRBD1. Germline V gives CDR1 SQVTM, CDR2 ANQGSEA. J was trimmed by 7 bases and V by 5 bases; bases with no gene match: 12. The CDR3 has 15 amino acids. CDR3 residues: CSVPLRGQGSNEQFF. The CDR3 DNA follows: TGCAGCGTTCCTCTACGGGGACAGGGAAGTAATGAGCAGTTCTTC.

The chain joins TRBV9 to TRBJ2-3; D is perhaps TRBD2 (6 bases). Germline CDR1 SGDLS, CDR2 YYNGEE. The V end was cut by 6 bases, the J end by 0 bases, with 11 bases between. The CDR3 spans 14 residues. CDR3 protein: CASTRGTSTDTQYF. In DNA, the CDR3 is TGTGCCAGCACCCGGGGGACCAGCACAGATACGCAGTATTTT.

The chain has TRBV18 and TRBJ1-1; maybe TRBD1 (5 bases). The CDR3 spans 14 residues. V lost 0 bases, J lost 7 bases, and 12 bases lay in between. Germline V gene sequence: CDR1 KGHSH, CDR2 LQKENI. CDR3 DNA sequence: TGTGCCAGCTCACCACCGGTAGGGGCCGTTGAAGCTTTCTTT. It specifies CASSPPVGAVEAFF.

The chain combines TRBV6-5 with TRBJ2-3, with D maybe TRBD2 (5 bases). Germline CDR1 and CDR2: MNHEY and SVGAGI. V was pared by 5 bases and J by 0 bases, with 6 bases between. There are 13 residues in the CDR3. CDR3 region: CASSPGSTDTQYF. CDR3 DNA sequence: TGTGCCAGCAGTCCGGGGAGCACAGATACGCAGTATTTT.

The chain combines TRBV6-5 with TRBJ2-7; 7 bases line up with TRBD1. CDR3 length: 15 amino acids. Germline values: CDR1 MNHEY, CDR2 SVGAGI. V lost 5 bases, J lost 1 base, and 8 bases stayed unmatched. The CDR3 spells CASSPGQDTSYEQYF. Written as DNA, the CDR3 is TGTGCCAGCAGTCCCGGACAGGACACTTCCTACGAGCAGTACTTC.

This chain uses TRBV6-5 with TRBJ1-6; D is undetermined. Germline V CDR1 and CDR2: MNHEY, SVGAGI. The CDR3 consists of 14 residues. V gave up 2 bases and J gave up 10 bases, with 12 bases separating them. The CDR3 loop reads CASSYEGAPSPLHF. CDR3 nucleotide sequence: TGTGCCAGCAGTTACGAAGGAGCTCCCTCACCCCTCCACTTT.